The clone carrying this T cell receptor beta chain was seen more than once but under ten times. The data are from a study of T-cell reconstitution after alpha-beta-depleted transplantation in children. Germline V CDR1 and CDR2: ENHRY, SYGVKD. The CDR3 runs 14 residues. V lost 7 bases to trimming and J lost 2 bases, with 12 bases between them. As it was prepared, the TCRbeta library received unique molecular identifiers. TCRdb passed the PCR reads through MiXCR, listing each CDR3 protein once. Of some 340,000 distinct CDR3 sequences listed, about 9.3% are singletons. This specimen consisted of PBMCs from the stem cell graft donor, obtained from the stem cell graft. The chain combines TRBV10-3 with TRBJ2-1; weak D call: TRBD2 (5 bases). The clonotype originates from a human donor who donated a stem cell graft to a child with acute lymphoblastic leukemia. The CDR3 loop reads CAITTGKTYNEQFF. In nucleotides, the CDR3 is TGTGCCATCACCACCGGGAAAACCTACAATGAGCAGTTCTTC.